A selection of T cell receptor beta chains follows, all from one sample in a study of tumor-infiltrating lymphocytes in primary liver carcinoma. TCRdb re-called the multiplex PCR reads with MiXCR, one entry per CDR3 protein. The table lists under 25,000 distinct CDR3 sequences, about 74% of them singletons. The specimen was liver tumor tissue from sampling region 5. The receptors here all came from a young woman with primary liver carcinoma and hepatitis B virus infection. CDR3s include the opening cysteine and the closing phenylalanine or tryptophan. Fields, in order: J gene, V gene, CDR3 length, clone size, D gene, CDR3 protein, CDR3 DNA. D genes are given only for firm matches. Size values are once, few and many counts, or a class for expanded clones, and some rows have none.

J gene: TRBJ2-3; V gene: TRBV7-2; CDR3 length: 17; clone size: NA; D gene: NA; CDR3 protein: CASSLFGVASSTDTQYF; CDR3 DNA: TGTGCCAGCAGCTTATTTGGAGTAGCGAGTAGCACAGATACGCAGTATTTT
J gene: TRBJ2-7; V gene: TRBV4-3; CDR3 length: 15; clone size: NA; D gene: NA; CDR3 protein: CASRQGFPGSYEQYF; CDR3 DNA: TGCGCCAGCCGCCAAGGTTTTCCAGGATCCTACGAGCAGTACTTC
J gene: TRBJ2-3; V gene: TRBV5-4; CDR3 length: 17; clone size: NA; D gene: NA; CDR3 protein: CASSVDGHPPPTDTYYF; CDR3 DNA: TGTGCCAGCAGCGTAGATGGACACCCTCCACCCACAGATACGTATTATTTT
J gene: TRBJ2-2; V gene: TRBV6-1; CDR3 length: 19; clone size: NA; D gene: NA; CDR3 protein: CASSETLPRGAANTGELLF; CDR3 DNA: TGTGCCAGCAGTGAAACCCTTCCCCGGGGCGCCGCGAACACCGGGGAACTGCTTTTT
J gene: TRBJ2-1; V gene: TRBV7-3; CDR3 length: 15; clone size: NA; D gene: TRBD2; CDR3 protein: CASSLSSGTNIEQFF; CDR3 DNA: TGTGCCAGCAGCTTGTCTAGCGGGACGAACATTGAGCAGTTCTTC
J gene: TRBJ2-3; V gene: TRBV11-2; CDR3 length: 16; clone size: NA; D gene: NA; CDR3 protein: CASRRTRQGREDTQYF; CDR3 DNA: TGTGCTAGCCGCCGGACGCGACAGGGGAGGGAAGATACGCAGTATTTT
J gene: TRBJ2-5; V gene: TRBV28; CDR3 length: 17; clone size: NA; D gene: NA; CDR3 protein: CASVTSRKLRGIWTQYF; CDR3 DNA: TGTGCCAGCGTAACTAGTCGGAAACTTAGGGGTATTTGGACCCAGTACTTC
J gene: TRBJ1-5; V gene: TRBV6-6; CDR3 length: 14; clone size: once; D gene: TRBD1; CDR3 protein: CASRTGLGGQPRHF; CDR3 DNA: TGTGCCAGCCGGACAGGGCTAGGGGGACAGCCCCGTCATTTT
J gene: TRBJ1-6; V gene: TRBV6-5; CDR3 length: 14; clone size: NA; D gene: NA; CDR3 protein: CASERSAPLSPLHF; CDR3 DNA: TGTGCCAGCGAAAGGAGTGCCCCCCTTTCACCCCTCCACTTT
J gene: TRBJ1-2; V gene: TRBV11-2; CDR3 length: 13; clone size: NA; D gene: TRBD1; CDR3 protein: CAKSPRQGSSYTF; CDR3 DNA: TGTGCCAAGAGCCCCCGACAGGGAAGCAGCTACACCTTC
J gene: TRBJ1-2; V gene: TRBV28; CDR3 length: 15; clone size: NA; D gene: TRBD1; CDR3 protein: CASIQGQGTNYGCTF; CDR3 DNA: TGTGCCAGCATCCAAGGACAGGGGACTAACTATGGTTGCACCTTC
J gene: TRBJ1-1; V gene: TRBV2; CDR3 length: 13; clone size: NA; D gene: NA; CDR3 protein: CASRTDSKIEAFF; CDR3 DNA: TGTGCCAGCAGGACGGATTCGAAGATTGAAGCTTTCTTT
J gene: TRBJ2-2; V gene: TRBV4-3; CDR3 length: 13; clone size: once; D gene: NA; CDR3 protein: CASCSMGARELFF; CDR3 DNA: TGCGCTAGCTGCTCGATGGGAGCCAGGGAGCTGTTTTTT
J gene: TRBJ1-5; V gene: TRBV4-1; CDR3 length: 17; clone size: NA; D gene: NA; CDR3 protein: CAGSQEYEGVDNQPQHF; CDR3 DNA: TGCGCCGGCAGCCAAGAGTATGAGGGGGTTGACAATCAGCCCCAGCATTTT
J gene: TRBJ2-2; V gene: TRBV11-2; CDR3 length: 16; clone size: NA; D gene: NA; CDR3 protein: CASSLAGLANTGELIF; CDR3 DNA: TGTGCCAGCAGCTTAGCTGGGCTCGCGAACACCGGGGAGTTGATTTTT
J gene: TRBJ2-7; V gene: TRBV4-2; CDR3 length: 15; clone size: NA; D gene: NA; CDR3 protein: CASSPLWGSPYEQYF; CDR3 DNA: TGCGCCAGCAGCCCCCTTTGGGGCTCTCCCTACGAGCAGTACTTC
J gene: TRBJ2-1; V gene: TRBV11-2; CDR3 length: 16; clone size: NA; D gene: NA; CDR3 protein: CASSMKVRSSYNEQFF; CDR3 DNA: TGTGCCAGCAGCATGAAAGTGAGAAGCTCCTACAATGAGCAGTTCTTC
J gene: TRBJ1-2; V gene: TRBV11-2; CDR3 length: 14; clone size: NA; D gene: NA; CDR3 protein: CASSLRVASYGYTF; CDR3 DNA: TGTGCCAGCAGCTTAAGGGTAGCTAGCTACGGCTACACTTTC
J gene: TRBJ2-1; V gene: TRBV4-2; CDR3 length: 18; clone size: once; D gene: NA; CDR3 protein: CVSGQVVSVRSSYNEQFF; CDR3 DNA: TGTGTCAGTGGCCAAGTAGTGAGCGTCCGAAGCTCCTACAATGAGCAGTTCTTC
J gene: TRBJ2-3; V gene: TRBV11-2; CDR3 length: 15; clone size: NA; D gene: TRBD1; CDR3 protein: CASRIPGQFTDTQYF; CDR3 DNA: TGTGCCAGCAGAATACCGGGACAGTTCACAGATACGCAGTATTTT
J gene: TRBJ1-2; V gene: TRBV6-1; CDR3 length: 18; clone size: NA; D gene: NA; CDR3 protein: CASNERFLVLRSNYGYIF; CDR3 DNA: TGTGCCAGCAATGAACGGTTCCTTGTCCTTAGATCTAACTATGGCTACATCTTC
J gene: TRBJ2-5; V gene: TRBV28; CDR3 length: 17; clone size: once; D gene: NA; CDR3 protein: CASATSRKLRGIRTQYF; CDR3 DNA: TGTGCGAGCGCGACTAGTCGGAAACTTAGGGGTATTAGGACCCAGTACTTC
J gene: TRBJ2-3; V gene: TRBV11-2; CDR3 length: 17; clone size: many; D gene: TRBD2; CDR3 protein: CASSYRGSGSHTDTQYF; CDR3 DNA: TGTGCCAGCAGCTATCGAGGGAGCGGGAGCCACACAGATACGCAGTATTTT
J gene: TRBJ2-2; V gene: TRBV6-5; CDR3 length: 18; clone size: NA; D gene: TRBD1; CDR3 protein: CASSYSPWVGSGTGGLFF; CDR3 DNA: TGTGCCAGCAGTTACTCCCCATGGGTCGGGAGCGGCACAGGGGGGCTGTTTTTT
J gene: TRBJ2-2; V gene: TRBV4-3; CDR3 length: 19; clone size: NA; D gene: TRBD2; CDR3 protein: CASSILAGGARSNTGELFF; CDR3 DNA: TGCGCCAGCAGCATACTAGCGGGAGGGGCCCGTTCGAACACCGGGGAGTTGTTTTTT
J gene: TRBJ2-7; V gene: TRBV10-2; CDR3 length: 17; clone size: NA; D gene: TRBD1; CDR3 protein: CASSEFLLGQGDYVQYF; CDR3 DNA: TGCGCCAGCAGTGAGTTTCTCCTAGGACAGGGCGACTACGTGCAGTACTTC
J gene: TRBJ2-1; V gene: TRBV11-3; CDR3 length: 14; clone size: NA; D gene: NA; CDR3 protein: CASSRLDGGYEQFF; CDR3 DNA: TGTGCCAGCAGCCGACTAGATGGGGGGTATGAGCAGTTCTTC
J gene: TRBJ2-1; V gene: TRBV29-1; CDR3 length: 12; clone size: NA; D gene: TRBD2; CDR3 protein: CCALRDYKELFF; CDR3 DNA: TGCTGCGCCCTAAGGGACTACAAGGAGCTGTTCTTC
J gene: TRBJ2-7; V gene: TRBV11-1; CDR3 length: 13; clone size: NA; D gene: NA; CDR3 protein: CANNLGYLREHYF; CDR3 DNA: TGTGCCAACAACTTAGGATATCTCCGCGAGCATTACTTC
J gene: TRBJ1-1; V gene: TRBV13; CDR3 length: 17; clone size: NA; D gene: NA; CDR3 protein: CASSIGGFGIRGTEAFF; CDR3 DNA: TGTGCGAGCAGCATAGGAGGGTTTGGTATTAGGGGCACTGAAGCTTTCTTT
J gene: TRBJ2-1; V gene: TRBV10-3; CDR3 length: 14; clone size: NA; D gene: NA; CDR3 protein: CAISSTATWDEQFF; CDR3 DNA: TGTGCCATAAGTTCCACGGCGACCTGGGATGAGCAGTTCTTC
J gene: TRBJ2-1; V gene: TRBV5-6; CDR3 length: 16; clone size: NA; D gene: NA; CDR3 protein: CASSMDGRIAYNERFF; CDR3 DNA: TGTGCCAGCAGTATGGACGGTAGAATTGCCTACAATGAGCGGTTCTTC
J gene: TRBJ2-2; V gene: TRBV6-1; CDR3 length: 19; clone size: NA; D gene: NA; CDR3 protein: CASSETLPGGAANTREPFF; CDR3 DNA: TGTGCCAGCAGTGAAACCCTTCCCGGGGGCGCTGCGAACACCAGGGAGCCGTTTTTT
J gene: TRBJ2-7; V gene: TRBV10-3; CDR3 length: 13; clone size: NA; D gene: TRBD2; CDR3 protein: CTISGTPGDEQYF; CDR3 DNA: TGTACCATCAGCGGGACTCCGGGAGACGAGCAATACTTC
J gene: TRBJ2-1; V gene: TRBV6-5; CDR3 length: 16; clone size: NA; D gene: TRBD2; CDR3 protein: CASNYAGSSGTNEQFF; CDR3 DNA: TGTGCCAGCAATTACGCCGGGTCTAGCGGGACCAATGAACAGTTCTTC
J gene: TRBJ2-5; V gene: TRBV30; CDR3 length: 12; clone size: NA; D gene: NA; CDR3 protein: CAWSSGQEIQYF; CDR3 DNA: TGTGCCTGGAGTTCGGGGCAGGAGATCCAGTACTTC
J gene: TRBJ2-1; V gene: TRBV30; CDR3 length: 14; clone size: NA; D gene: TRBD2; CDR3 protein: CAWSTGLTAGEQSF; CDR3 DNA: TGCGCCTGGAGTACGGGACTAACCGCCGGTGAGCAATCCTTC
J gene: TRBJ2-3; V gene: TRBV11-2; CDR3 length: 13; clone size: NA; D gene: NA; CDR3 protein: CANSLALEDMQYF; CDR3 DNA: TGTGCCAACAGCTTAGCGCTAGAGGATATGCAGTATTTT
J gene: TRBJ2-1; V gene: TRBV4-1; CDR3 length: 15; clone size: NA; D gene: NA; CDR3 protein: CASSRDSLARDGQFF; CDR3 DNA: TGCGCCAGCAGCCGAGATAGTCTAGCGAGGGATGGGCAGTTCTTC
J gene: TRBJ2-7; V gene: TRBV10-2; CDR3 length: 14; clone size: NA; D gene: NA; CDR3 protein: CASRRTANSYERYF; CDR3 DNA: TGCGCCAGCAGAAGAACAGCCAATTCCTACGAGCGGTACTTC
J gene: TRBJ1-2; V gene: TRBV11-2; CDR3 length: 15; clone size: NA; D gene: NA; CDR3 protein: CASSRKGRGDYGYTF; CDR3 DNA: TGTGCCAGCAGCCGCAAGGGACGCGGGGACTATGGCTACACATTC
J gene: TRBJ2-5; V gene: TRBV10-3; CDR3 length: 15; clone size: NA; D gene: NA; CDR3 protein: CAISESAIRQESQYF; CDR3 DNA: TGTGCCATCAGTGAATCGGCTATCAGACAAGAGAGCCAGTACTTC
J gene: TRBJ2-7; V gene: TRBV4-3; CDR3 length: 18; clone size: NA; D gene: TRBD2; CDR3 protein: CAISQAVTGGHISYERYF; CDR3 DNA: TGCGCCATCAGCCAAGCTGTGACGGGGGGTCACATTAGCTACGAGCGATACTTC
J gene: TRBJ2-1; V gene: TRBV10-3; CDR3 length: 16; clone size: NA; D gene: TRBD2; CDR3 protein: CAISESAAGAYHEHFF; CDR3 DNA: TGTGCCATCAGTGAGTCGGCAGCGGGAGCCTACCATGAACACTTCTTC
J gene: TRBJ2-1; V gene: TRBV28; CDR3 length: 13; clone size: NA; D gene: TRBD2; CDR3 protein: CASSSGLVLEQFF; CDR3 DNA: TGTGCCAGTAGTTCCGGACTAGTTCTTGAGCAGTTCTTC
J gene: TRBJ2-7; V gene: TRBV4-2; CDR3 length: 15; clone size: medium-sized; D gene: NA; CDR3 protein: CASSPLWGSSYEQYF; CDR3 DNA: TGTGCCAGCAGCCCCCTTTGGGGCTCTTCCTACGAGCAGTACTTC
J gene: TRBJ2-7; V gene: TRBV29-1; CDR3 length: 14; clone size: NA; D gene: NA; CDR3 protein: CSEASRKQVYEHYF; CDR3 DNA: TGCAGCGAAGCCAGTCGGAAGCAGGTCTACGAGCATTATTTC
J gene: TRBJ2-1; V gene: TRBV4-3; CDR3 length: 16; clone size: NA; D gene: NA; CDR3 protein: CISSQDAGSSYNEQFF; CDR3 DNA: TGCATCAGCAGCCAAGACGCGGGAAGCTCCTACAATGAGCAGTTCTTC
J gene: TRBJ2-2; V gene: TRBV11-2; CDR3 length: 16; clone size: many; D gene: TRBD2; CDR3 protein: CASSLVALAGTGELFF; CDR3 DNA: TGTGCCAGCAGCTTAGTGGCGCTAGCGGGAACCGGGGAGCTGTTTTTT
J gene: TRBJ2-7; V gene: TRBV11-2; CDR3 length: 17; clone size: many; D gene: TRBD2; CDR3 protein: CASSLEGGTSGSYEQYF; CDR3 DNA: TGTGCCAGCAGCTTAGAAGGGGGGACTAGCGGATCCTACGAGCAGTACTTC